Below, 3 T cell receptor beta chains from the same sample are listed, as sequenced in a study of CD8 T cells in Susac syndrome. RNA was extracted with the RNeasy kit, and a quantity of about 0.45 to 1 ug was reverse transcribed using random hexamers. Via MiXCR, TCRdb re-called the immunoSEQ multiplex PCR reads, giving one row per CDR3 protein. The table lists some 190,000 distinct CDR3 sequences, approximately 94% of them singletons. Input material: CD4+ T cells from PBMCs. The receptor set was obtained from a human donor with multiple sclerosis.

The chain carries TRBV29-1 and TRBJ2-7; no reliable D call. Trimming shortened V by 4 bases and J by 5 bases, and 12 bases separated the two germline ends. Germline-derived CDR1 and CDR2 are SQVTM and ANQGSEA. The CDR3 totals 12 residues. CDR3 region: CSVGVPRDEQYF. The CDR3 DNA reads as TGCAGCGTTGGCGTCCCCCGGGACGAGCAGTACTTC.

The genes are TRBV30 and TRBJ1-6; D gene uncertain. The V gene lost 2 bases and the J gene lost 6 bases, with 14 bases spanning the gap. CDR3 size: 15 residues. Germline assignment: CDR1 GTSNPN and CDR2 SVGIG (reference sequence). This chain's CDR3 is CAWSPRRAGNSPLHF. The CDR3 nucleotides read TGTGCCTGGAGTCCCCGACGTGCCGGTAATTCACCCCTCCACTTT.

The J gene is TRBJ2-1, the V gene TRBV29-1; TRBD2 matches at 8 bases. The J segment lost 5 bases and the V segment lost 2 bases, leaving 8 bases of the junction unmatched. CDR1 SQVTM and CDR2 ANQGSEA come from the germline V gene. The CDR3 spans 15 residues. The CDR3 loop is CSVERGGGFHNEQFF. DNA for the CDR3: TGCAGCGTTGAAAGGGGCGGGGGGTTCCACAATGAGCAGTTCTTC.